Presented here are 31 T cell receptor beta chains from one specimen sequenced in a study of PD-1 blockade in classical Hodgkin lymphoma. TCRdb's table, derived via immunoSEQ multiplex PCR, lists solely in-frame clones and lacks some. The table lists just under 40,000 clones, around 80% of them singletons. Time point here: cycle 4 day 1 (C4D1), after more than five weeks of nivolumab. Every patient was affected by relapse after autologous stem cell transplantation, while exposure to brentuximab vedotin was not uniform. Material: peripheral blood mononuclear cells (PBMCs), obtained before the fourth cycle of nivolumab. Every receptor here comes from a human donor with classical Hodgkin lymphoma.

This clone has a handful of counts. This rearrangement joins TRBV2 to TRBJ2-7; no firm D call. Per germline, CDR1 SNHLY and CDR2 FYNNEI. The V gene lost 6 bases and the J gene lost 0 bases, with 9 bases spanning the gap. The CDR3 has 13 amino acids. CDR3 sequence: CASRSWSSYEQYF. CDR3 nucleotide sequence: TGTGCCAGCAGGTCTTGGAGCTCCTACGAGCAGTACTTC.

This clone was detected only a few times. J is TRBJ2-1 and V is TRBV11-3, with 10 positions matching TRBD2. V gave up 1 base and J gave up 8 bases; unmatched junction bases: 5. The CDR3 has 15 residues. Germline V CDR1 and CDR2: SGHNT, YENEEA. CDR3 protein: CASSLGPLAGHEQFF. DNA of the CDR3: TGTGCCAGCAGCTTAGGGCCACTAGCGGGGCATGAGCAGTTCTTC.

The genes are TRBV9 and TRBJ1-2, with D possibly being TRBD1 (5 bases). Germline CDR1 and CDR2: SGDLS and YYNGEE. CDR3 length: 12 amino acids. The V gene lost 3 bases and the J gene lost 7 bases, with 10 bases spanning the gap. This CDR3 reads CASSGGRGGYTF. CDR3 sequence (DNA): TGTGCCAGCAGCGGGGGGAGGGGTGGCTACACCTTC.

The chain links TRBV18 to TRBJ1-2, with 8 bases that match TRBD1. From germline, CDR1 is KGHSH and CDR2 LQKENI. V shed 2 bases, J shed 8 bases, and the junction held 7 bases outside the gene matches. The CDR3 is made up of 14 amino acids. The DNA for the CDR3 is TGTGCCAGCTCACCATCGACAGGGGTGCTCGGCTACACCTTC. It translates to CASSPSTGVLGYTF.

This sequence joins TRBV7-2 and TRBJ1-6; 10 positions match TRBD1. Germline CDR1 and CDR2: SGHTA and FQGNSA. The CDR3 consists of 14 residues. Losses at the gene ends were 5 bases for V and 10 bases for J; bases not matched to a gene: 5. DNA for the CDR3: TGTGCCAGCAGCGAGCGACAGGGGGCCTCACCCCTCCACTTT. This sequence encodes CASSERQGASPLHF.

The rearrangement links TRBV7-2 to TRBJ1-1, with TRBD1 identical over 7 bases. CDR1 is SGHTA, CDR2 FQGNSA, per germline. Trimming cost V 2 bases and J 5 bases; bases outside gene matches: 5. The CDR3 length is 14 residues. The chain's CDR3 is CASSLPGTATEAFF. DNA for the CDR3: TGTGCCAGCAGCTTACCGGGGACAGCGACTGAAGCTTTCTTT.

CDR3 bases: TGTGCCAGCAGCCCGACAGGGAATCTCTATGGCTACACCTTC. It yields the protein CASSPTGNLYGYTF. J is TRBJ1-2 and V is TRBV7-2; the match to TRBD1 covers 7 bases. This CDR3 contains 14 residues. Losses at the gene ends were 5 bases for V and 4 bases for J; bases not matched to a gene: 7. Per germline, CDR1 SGHTA and CDR2 FQGNSA. The full variable domain, with the rest looked up from reference TRBV7-2 and TRBJ1-2, is GAGVSQSPSNKVTEKGKDVELRCDPISGHTALYWYRQSLGQGLEFLIYFQGNSAPDKSGLPSDRFSAERTGGSVSTLTIQRTQQEDSAVYLCASSPTGNLYGYTFGSGTRLTVV.

The V gene is TRBV5-1, the J gene TRBJ2-2; no firm D call. CDR1 SGHRS and CDR2 YFSETQ come from the germline V gene. This CDR3 is 14 amino acids long. V dropped 4 bases and J dropped 0 bases, with 7 bases sitting between them. This CDR3 is CASSPGTNTGELFF. CDR3 coding DNA: TGCGCCAGCAGCCCGGGCACGAACACCGGGGAGCTGTTTTTT.

The chain recombines TRBV30 with TRBJ1-2; the match to TRBD1 covers 7 bases. This CDR3 spans 12 amino acids. V lost 3 bases and J lost 7; bases outside the gene matches: 5. From germline, CDR1 is GTSNPN and CDR2 SVGIG (reference sequence). Written as DNA, the CDR3 is TGTGCCTGGAGGAAGGGGGCAGGTGGCTACACCTTC. It encodes CAWRKGAGGYTF.

The rearrangement uses TRBV28 and TRBJ1-3; possibly TRBD1 for D (5 bases). CDR3 length: 15 residues. Germline CDR1 is MDHEN and CDR2 is SYDVKM. Trimming stripped 2 bases from V and 8 bases from J, with 16 bases between. This CDR3 is CASSLGGGRLDTIYF. CDR3 coding DNA: TGTGCCAGCAGTTTAGGGGGGGGAAGATTGGACACCATATATTTT. Looking up the rest from reference TRBV28 and TRBJ1-3 gives the full variable domain: DVKVTQSSRYLVKRTGEKVFLECVQDMDHENMFWYRQDPGLGLRLIYFSYDVKMKEKGDIPEGYSVSREKKERFSLILESASTNQTSMYLCASSLGGGRLDTIYFGEGSWLTVV.

The chain recombines TRBV29-1 with TRBJ2-7, with TRBD1 identical over 7 bases. The trim removed 0 bases at V and 8 bases at J, leaving 7 bases unmatched. This CDR3 spans 13 amino acids. Looked up from germline, CDR1 is SQVTM and CDR2 is ANQGSEA. This CDR3 is CSVEDPGGFQQYF. The CDR3 region has the DNA TGCAGCGTTGAAGATCCAGGGGGATTTCAGCAGTACTTC.

The chain couples TRBV19 to TRBJ1-2, with D perhaps matching TRBD1 (5 bases). V dropped 7 bases and J dropped 5 bases, with 20 bases sitting between them. From germline, CDR1 is LNHDA and CDR2 SQIVND (reference sequence). The CDR3 consists of 15 residues. CDR3 in DNA: TGTGCCAGTACTACTGGCGGGGGAAGCGGGTATGGCTACACCTTC. The encoded protein is CASTTGGGSGYGYTF. Full variable domain (rest looked up from reference TRBV19 and TRBJ1-2): DGGITQSPKYLFRKEGQNVTLSCEQNLNHDAMYWYRQDPGQGLRLIYYSQIVNDFQKGDIAEGYSVSREKKESFPLTVTSAQKNPTAFYLCASTTGGGSGYGYTFGSGTRLTVV.

The chain is built from TRBV15 and TRBJ2-1; 13 bases fit TRBD2. Trimming at V came to 0 bases and at J to 9 bases, leaving 11 bases not matched to a gene. The germline V gene encodes CDR1 LNHNV and CDR2 YYDKDF (reference sequence). The CDR3 covers 18 residues. The CDR3 region has the DNA TGTGCCACCAGCAGAGATGGGACTAGCGGGGCCCTAACCGGTGAGCAGTTCTTC. This codes for CATSRDGTSGALTGEQFF.

V and J are TRBV5-1 and TRBJ1-3, with D possibly being TRBD1 (6 bases). This CDR3 comprises 17 residues. Germline lookup yields CDR1 SGHRS and CDR2 YFSETQ. V dropped 1 base and J dropped 4 bases, with 18 bases sitting between them. This CDR3 is CASSLNGQPNGGNTIYF. CDR3 coding DNA: TGCGCCAGCAGCTTGAATGGACAGCCAAACGGGGGAAACACCATATATTTT.

The chain employs TRBV15 and TRBJ2-4; 13 bases align to TRBD2. The V gene's germline CDR1 is LNHNV and CDR2 YYDKDF (reference sequence). The V gene end was trimmed by 0 bases and the J gene end by 11 bases; junction bases not matched to a gene: 7. CDR3 length: 16 amino acids. The CDR3 sequence is CATSRDPGTSGEFQYF. The CDR3 DNA reads as TGTGCCACCAGCAGAGATCCGGGGACTAGCGGGGAGTTTCAGTACTTC.

This clone was recorded only once. The chain has TRBV6-4 and TRBJ2-3, with 8 bases that match TRBD2. The CDR3 extends over 14 amino acids. CDR1 is MRHNA, CDR2 SNTAGT, per germline. J gave up 8 bases and V 3 bases, and 7 bases lay outside the gene matches. CDR3 coding DNA: TGTGCCAGCAGTGATAATCGACTAGCGACTACGCAGTATTTT. This encodes CASSDNRLATTQYF.

This clone was recorded a few times. The chain carries TRBV5-1 and TRBJ2-3; TRBD2 matches at 11 bases. Germline CDR1 SGHRS, CDR2 YFSETQ. The CDR3 runs to 18 residues. V shed 0 bases, J shed 0 bases, and the junction held 6 bases outside the gene matches. CDR3 nucleotides: TGCGCCAGCAGCTTGGCTCCTAGCGGGGGGCCCAGCACAGATACGCAGTATTTT. Translation gives CASSLAPSGGPSTDTQYF.

This chain uses TRBV2 with TRBJ2-1; 8 nucleotides match TRBD2. Germline loops: CDR1 SNHLY, CDR2 FYNNEI. This CDR3 spans 15 amino acids. The junction had 9 bases not matched to a gene; V was cut back by 3 bases and J by 8 bases. DNA of the CDR3: TGTGCCAGCAGTGACTCGCGGGGGGCCCTCTATGAGCAGTTCTTC. It is translated as CASSDSRGALYEQFF.

This clone showed up just a few times. This chain joins TRBV11-2 and TRBJ1-6, with 12 bases that match TRBD1. The CDR3 covers 15 residues. Per the germline V gene, CDR1 is SGHAT and CDR2 is FQNNGV. The V and J ends lost 4 bases and 9 bases, in that order; junction bases with no gene match: 4. The CDR3 bases are TGTGCCAGCAGCTCGGGACAGGGGGCATCTTCACCCCTCCACTTT. It translates to CASSSGQGASSPLHF.

This chain links TRBV7-9 with TRBJ1-1; 7 positions match TRBD1. CDR1 is SEHNR and CDR2 is FQNEAQ in the germline V gene (reference sequence). This CDR3 contains 15 residues. Trimming at V came to 3 bases and at J to 6 bases, leaving 10 bases not matched to a gene. The CDR3 protein is CASSFYRGRGSEAFF. CDR3 sequence (DNA): TGTGCCAGCAGCTTTTATAGGGGGCGCGGATCTGAAGCTTTCTTT.

CDR3 sequence: CASSIIDRGYEQFF. The CDR3 bases are TGTGCCAGTAGTATAATTGACAGGGGTTATGAGCAGTTCTTC. The chain uses TRBV19 and TRBJ2-1; 8 bases agree with TRBD1. The V segment lost 2 bases and the J segment 8 bases; nucleotides outside the gene matches: 5. Germline CDR1 reads LNHDA; CDR2 reads SQIVND (reference sequence). This CDR3 is 14 amino acids long.

This clone is termed medium-sized (0.01 to 0.1%). The chain couples TRBV7-9 to TRBJ1-2; tentative D call: TRBD1 (6 bases). Germline V CDR1 and CDR2: SEHNR, FQNEAQ (reference sequence). The CDR3 consists of 13 residues. V lost 2 bases, J lost 8 bases, and 12 bases lay in between. The CDR3 loop reads CASSLMGAQGYTF. CDR3 coding DNA: TGTGCCAGCAGCTTAATGGGGGCGCAGGGCTACACCTTC.

This chain joins TRBV7-2 and TRBJ2-7, with 9 bases fitting TRBD1. The junction had 8 bases not matched to a gene; V was cut back by 7 bases and J by 4 bases. Germline-derived CDR1 and CDR2 are SGHTA and FQGNSA. The CDR3 is made up of 14 amino acids. The CDR3 bases are TGTGCCAGCACCCTAACAGGGGGCGGTTACGAGCAGTACTTC. Its translation: CASTLTGGGYEQYF.

This chain connects TRBV6-5 to TRBJ2-2; tentative D call: TRBD2 (6 bases). Trimming left V 0 bases short and J 7 bases short, with 12 bases between. CDR1 is MNHEY, CDR2 SVGAGI, per germline. The CDR3 runs to 15 residues. Written as DNA, the CDR3 is TGTGCCAGCAGTTACTCGAGGGCGGGGATCGGGGAGCTGTTTTTT. This translates into CASSYSRAGIGELFF.

The chain carries TRBV27 and TRBJ2-7; TRBD1 matches 10 bases. V lost 6 bases to trimming and J lost 4 bases; unmatched junction nucleotides: 12. Germline V gene lookup returns CDR1 MNHEY and CDR2 SMNVEV (reference sequence). This CDR3 is built from 16 residues. The DNA for the CDR3 is TGTGCCAGCAGCTTCGGGGGACAGGGGATTGAGTACGAGCAGTACTTC. Translation gives CASSFGGQGIEYEQYF.

This clone was detected only once. V usage is TRBV30 and J usage is TRBJ2-1, with 7 positions matching TRBD1. With 3 bases clipped from V and 7 bases from J, the junction kept 3 bases outside the gene matches. Germline values: CDR1 GTSNPN, CDR2 SVGIG (reference sequence). CDR3 length: 12 residues. The CDR3 sequence is CAWSQTGNEQFF. For the CDR3, the DNA is TGTGCCTGGAGCCAGACAGGGAATGAGCAGTTCTTC.

The chain has TRBV6-6 and TRBJ2-2; D call uncertain. Germline CDR1 MNHNY, CDR2 SVGAGI (reference sequence). The CDR3 has 14 amino acids. V was clipped by 0 bases and J by 6 bases, with 8 bases between them. The CDR3 DNA sequence: TGTGCCAGCAGTTACTCTGCGGCTTCCGGGGAGCTGTTTTTT. The encoded protein is CASSYSAASGELFF.

The J gene is TRBJ1-3, the V gene TRBV29-1; D is ambiguous. Trimming left V 7 bases short and J 4 bases short, with 11 bases between. This CDR3 spans 12 amino acids. CDR1 is SQVTM and CDR2 is ANQGSEA in the germline V gene. CDR3 sequence (DNA): TGCAGCGGGTGGCTCCGGGGAAACACCATATATTTT. Translation: CSGWLRGNTIYF.

This sequence joins TRBV15 and TRBJ2-5; no clear D. V shed 1 base and J shed 1 base, with 10 bases lying between them. This CDR3 is built from 15 residues. CDR1 and CDR2 from the germline V gene are LNHNV and YYDKDF (reference sequence). The CDR3 coding sequence is TGTGCCACCAGCAGAGGGGTCGGCTTCCAAGAGACCCAGTACTTC. Translating gives CATSRGVGFQETQYF.

The chain carries TRBV4-1 and TRBJ1-1; TRBD1 is a possible D gene (5 bases). V was trimmed by 1 base and J by 2 bases, leaving 11 bases between them. CDR3 length equals 15 residues. Germline V gene lookup returns CDR1 MGHRA and CDR2 YSYEKL. This CDR3 is CASSQGDGRNTEAFF. The CDR3 DNA follows: TGCGCCAGCAGCCAAGGGGACGGTAGAAACACTGAAGCTTTCTTT.

The chain employs TRBV5-4 and TRBJ2-3; 14 bases line up with TRBD2. This CDR3 region has 19 residues. V was clipped by 4 bases and J by 1 base; unmatched bases: 11. Germline V gene data show CDR1 as SGHNT and CDR2 as YYREEE (reference sequence). The CDR3 DNA is TGTGCCAGCAGCCCGACGTTTGGGACTAGCGGGGGACGCACAGATACGCAGTATTTT. Translated, it gives CASSPTFGTSGGRTDTQYF.